A selection of T cell receptor beta chains follows, all from one sample in a study of blood T cell repertoires in COVID-19. Some clones are missing from TCRdb's copy, which holds only in-frame ones; the method was immunoSEQ multiplex PCR. The table lists 410,000 or so clones, 70% to 90% of them singletons. Input material: peripheral blood. The receptors derive from a woman aged 40 to 50 with COVID-19, enrolled during active disease. Both conserved end residues are part of each CDR3. Each record gives: CDR3 DNA, CDR3 protein, J gene, V gene, D gene. The D gene is left open where the match is weak.

cdr3_nt: TGTGCCAGCAGACAACCCTTTGCGGGGGGCCGGACGGGCCTCGACGAGCAGTACTTC
cdr3_aa: CASRQPFAGGRTGLDEQYF
j_call: TRBJ2-7
v_call: TRBV28
d_call: TRBD2

cdr3_nt: TGTGCCAGCAGCCGGGGGGTTAGCTTGGAGGAGCAGTACTTC
cdr3_aa: CASSRGVSLEEQYF
j_call: TRBJ2-7
v_call: TRBV11-3
d_call: TRBD2

cdr3_nt: TGCGCCAGCACCCGCCAAACTGTTGAGCAGTTCTTC
cdr3_aa: CASTRQTVEQFF
j_call: TRBJ2-1
v_call: TRBV10-1
d_call: NA

cdr3_nt: TGTGCCAGCAAGTCGGGGATAATTGGATCACCCCTCCACTTT
cdr3_aa: CASKSGIIGSPLHF
j_call: TRBJ1-6
v_call: TRBV5-6
d_call: NA

cdr3_nt: TGTGCCAGCAGCGACCTTCCCAGCGGGAGGGTCCTTTACAATGAGCAGTTCTTC
cdr3_aa: CASSDLPSGRVLYNEQFF
j_call: TRBJ2-1
v_call: TRBV6-2/TRBV6-3
d_call: TRBD2

cdr3_nt: TGTGCCAGCAGTTCACTGACAGGGGGAACGACCTCGGGGTCCTACGAGCAGTACTTC
cdr3_aa: CASSSLTGGTTSGSYEQYF
j_call: TRBJ2-7
v_call: TRBV27
d_call: TRBD1

cdr3_nt: TGTGCCTGGGGATCAGGGAACACCGGGGAGCTGTTTTTT
cdr3_aa: CAWGSGNTGELFF
j_call: TRBJ2-2
v_call: TRBV30
d_call: NA

cdr3_nt: TGTGCCAGCAGTTCCGGACAGGGGTATGGCTACACCTTC
cdr3_aa: CASSSGQGYGYTF
j_call: TRBJ1-2
v_call: TRBV27
d_call: TRBD1

cdr3_nt: TGTGCCAGCAGCCAAGATCGTATGGCAGGGGGCTACAATGAGCAGTTCTTC
cdr3_aa: CASSQDRMAGGYNEQFF
j_call: TRBJ2-1
v_call: TRBV4-2
d_call: TRBD1

cdr3_nt: TGCAGCGTCGGGACAGGGCCTAACTATGGCTACACCTTC
cdr3_aa: CSVGTGPNYGYTF
j_call: TRBJ1-2
v_call: TRBV29-1
d_call: TRBD1

cdr3_nt: TGCAGTGCTCCGGGGGAGGGTGGCTACACCTTC
cdr3_aa: CSAPGEGGYTF
j_call: TRBJ1-2
v_call: TRBV20-1
d_call: NA

cdr3_nt: TGTGCCAGCATACGACCCGCCAGGTCCTACGAGCAGTACTTC
cdr3_aa: CASIRPARSYEQYF
j_call: TRBJ2-7
v_call: TRBV2
d_call: NA

cdr3_nt: TGTGCCAGCAGCTTACGGACAGGGCCGGCCTACGAGCAGTACTTC
cdr3_aa: CASSLRTGPAYEQYF
j_call: TRBJ2-7
v_call: TRBV13
d_call: TRBD1

cdr3_nt: TGTGCCACCAGTGATTCGAGGACAGGAGCTGGAAACACCATATATTTT
cdr3_aa: CATSDSRTGAGNTIYF
j_call: TRBJ1-3
v_call: TRBV24-1
d_call: TRBD1

cdr3_nt: TGTGCCAGCCTTGACAGGGCTGGCAATCAGCCCCAGCATTTT
cdr3_aa: CASLDRAGNQPQHF
j_call: TRBJ1-5
v_call: TRBV7-2
d_call: TRBD1

cdr3_nt: TGTGCCAGCAGTGATGACAGTCAGGAGACCCAGTACTTC
cdr3_aa: CASSDDSQETQYF
j_call: TRBJ2-5
v_call: TRBV2
d_call: NA